The 19 T cell receptor beta chains below were found in one sample sequenced in a study of blood T cell repertoires in COVID-19. Method: immunoSEQ multiplex PCR; TCRdb's copy keeps in-frame clones and lacks some. The sample has under 100,000 clones, about 80% seen once. The sequenced sample consisted of peripheral blood. These receptors all come from a woman aged 40 to 49 with active or convalescent COVID-19.

V is TRBV5-1 and J is TRBJ1-4; D may be TRBD1 (6 bases). Germline values: CDR1 SGHRS, CDR2 YFSETQ. There are 15 residues in the CDR3. With 4 bases removed from V and 8 bases from J, the gap between germline ends came to 18 bases. CDR3 region: CASSRGEEQGEKLFF. CDR3 sequence (DNA): TGCGCCAGCAGCCGGGGCGAAGAACAGGGAGAAAAACTGTTTTTT. Variable domain in full (rest from reference TRBV5-1 and TRBJ1-4): KAGVTQTPRYLIKTRGQQVTLSCSPISGHRSVSWYQQTPGQGLQFLFEYFSETQRNKGNFPGRFSGRQFSNSRSEMNVSTLELGDSALYLCASSRGEEQGEKLFFGSGTQLSVL.

The chain employs TRBV5-6 and TRBJ1-4, with 7 bases that match TRBD1. CDR1 is SGHDT, CDR2 YYEEEE, per germline. CDR3 length: 13 amino acids. The junction had 2 bases not matched to a gene; V was cut back by 3 bases and J by 6 bases. The CDR3 sequence is CASSWTGDEKLFF. The CDR3 DNA reads as TGTGCCAGCAGCTGGACAGGTGATGAAAAACTGTTTTTT.

The chain uses TRBV29-1 and TRBJ2-5; TRBD1 is a possible D gene (5 bases). Trimming removed 5 bases at V and 6 bases at J, with 10 bases between. The CDR3 length is 11 residues. Germline CDR1 reads SQVTM; CDR2 reads ANQGSEA. The CDR3 region has the DNA TGCAGCGTTCTGACAGTCCAGACCCAGTACTTC. Protein product: CSVLTVQTQYF.

This clone was recorded only once. The CDR3 region is CASSSAAGTGDSETQYF. The CDR3 DNA follows: TGTGCCAGCAGTTCAGCCGCCGGGACAGGGGATTCGGAGACCCAGTACTTC. The chain joins TRBV11-2 to TRBJ2-5, with 10 positions matching TRBD1. After removal of 6 bases from V and 5 bases from J, the junction contained 15 bases not matched to a gene. Germline V lookup: CDR1 SGHAT, CDR2 FQNNGV. This CDR3 region has 17 residues.

This clone occurred a few times. CDR3: CASSQDAGVGTFTDTQYF. Here the CDR3 DNA reads TGTGCCAGCAGCCAAGACGCGGGAGTGGGCACATTCACAGATACGCAGTATTTT. The V call is TRBV14, the J call TRBJ2-3, with 7 positions matching TRBD2. There are 18 residues in the CDR3. V trimming: 0 bases; J trimming: 2 bases; junction bases outside the gene matches: 11. Per the germline V gene, CDR1 is SGHDN and CDR2 is FVKESK.

This sequence joins TRBV28 and TRBJ1-2; D gene unclear. CDR1 MDHEN and CDR2 SYDVKM come from the germline V gene. Trimming left V 9 bases short and J 4 bases short, with 18 bases between. The CDR3 has 14 residues. CDR3 amino acids: CASRAAPNSYGYTF. As DNA, the CDR3 is TGTGCCAGTCGAGCCGCCCCAAACTCCTATGGCTACACCTTC.

The V gene is TRBV28, the J gene TRBJ2-7; D gene ambiguous. The CDR3 covers 15 residues. V was clipped by 2 bases and J by 2 bases, with 13 bases between them. Germline V lookup: CDR1 MDHEN, CDR2 SYDVKM. CDR3 amino acids: CASSLSPGSPYEQYF. CDR3 coding DNA: TGTGCCAGCAGTTTAAGTCCGGGTAGTCCCTACGAGCAGTACTTC.

Concerning this clone itself: Germline is not matched at one junction end, which may reflect a read error. The CDR3 spells CASSKTGSSYNEQFF. DNA for the CDR3: TGTGCTAGCAGCAAAACAGGGAGCTCCTACAATGAGCAGTTCTTC. This chain uses TRBV7-7 with TRBJ2-1, with D possibly matching TRBD1 (6 bases). CDR3 length equals 15 residues. The germline V gene encodes CDR1 SSHAT and CDR2 FNYEAQ (reference sequence). Supplemented by reference TRBV7-7 and TRBJ2-1, the full variable domain reads GAGVSQSPRYKVTKRGQDVTLRCDPISSHATLYWYQQALGQGPEFLTYFNYEAQPDKSGLPSDRFSAERPEGSISTLTIQRTEQRDSAMYRCASSKTGSSYNEQFFGPGTRLTVL.

A single count supports this clone. The V and J genes are TRBV6-5 and TRBJ1-5; a possible D gene is TRBD1 (5 bases). Deletions cut 2 bases from V and 2 bases from J, with 10 bases between. Per the germline V gene, CDR1 is MNHEY and CDR2 is SVGAGI. The CDR3 runs 15 residues. The CDR3 here is CASSYGGGGNQPQHF. In nucleotides, the CDR3 is TGTGCCAGCAGTTACGGTGGAGGGGGCAATCAGCCCCAGCATTTT.

This chain uses TRBV20-1 with TRBJ1-1, with 11 positions matching TRBD1. V was clipped by 3 bases and J by 3 bases; unmatched bases: 6. CDR1 is DFQATT, CDR2 SNEGSKA, per germline (reference sequence). This CDR3 has 15 residues. DNA for the CDR3: TGCAGTGCTAGTCCTGGGGACAGGGGGGACACTGAAGCTTTCTTT. Translation: CSASPGDRGDTEAFF.

This clone showed up just a few times. Its ends do not fully match the called genes, so a read error is possible. The chain has TRBV7-9 and TRBJ1-1; 8 bases align to TRBD1. This CDR3 is built from 13 residues. Germline CDR1 SEHNR, CDR2 FQNEAQ (reference sequence). CDR3 sequence reads: CASSLVMGQAGKF. As DNA, the CDR3 is TGTGCCAGCAGCTTAGTGATGGGACAGGCTGGAAAGTTT. Full variable domain (missing parts from reference TRBV7-9 and TRBJ1-1): DTGVSQNPRHKITKRGQNVTFRCDPISEHNRLYWYRQTLGQGPEFLTYFQNEAQLEKSRLLSDRFSAERPKGSFSTLEIQRTEQGDSAMYLCASSLVMGQAGKFGQGTRLTVV.

The V gene is TRBV6-2 or TRBV6-3, the J gene TRBJ1-1; D is possibly TRBD1 (5 bases). The CDR3 has 15 amino acids. Trimming took off 2 bases at V and 3 bases at J, with 13 bases between the two ends. The germline V gene encodes CDR1 MNHEY and CDR2 SVGEGT. The chain's CDR3 is CASSYLDRAHTEAFF. CDR3 sequence (DNA): TGTGCCAGCAGTTACCTCGACAGAGCGCACACTGAAGCTTTCTTT.

This chain links TRBV9 with TRBJ1-5; no reliable D call. This CDR3 contains 14 residues. Germline V CDR1 and CDR2: SGDLS, YYNGEE. The ends were cut back, 2 bases at V and 3 bases at J, with 9 bases in the middle. CDR3 protein: CASSVGGNNQPQHF. The CDR3 coding sequence is TGTGCCAGCAGCGTTGGCGGGAACAATCAGCCCCAGCATTTT. The whole variable domain, filled in from reference TRBV9 and TRBJ1-5, reads DSGVTQTPKHLITATGQRVTLRCSPRSGDLSVYWYQQSLDQGLQFLIQYYNGEERAKGNILERFSAQQFPDLHSELNLSSLELGDSALYFCASSVGGNNQPQHFGDGTRLSIL.

The J gene is TRBJ1-2, the V gene TRBV27; 8 bases map to TRBD1. V shed 5 bases, J shed 7 bases, and the junction held 3 bases outside the gene matches. In germline, CDR1 is MNHEY, CDR2 SMNVEV (reference sequence). CDR3 length: 12 residues. The CDR3 sequence: CASSADRVGYTF. The CDR3, as DNA: TGTGCCAGCAGTGCGGACAGGGTTGGCTACACCTTC.

CDR3: CASSVGSRGHWETQYF. The CDR3, as DNA: TGTGCCAGCAGCGTAGGGTCGAGAGGGCATTGGGAGACCCAGTACTTC. The chain is built from TRBV9 and TRBJ2-5; D perhaps matches TRBD2 (5 bases). Trimming cost V 0 bases and J 5 bases, with 17 bases left between them. The length of the CDR3 is 16 residues. Germline loops: CDR1 SGDLS, CDR2 YYNGEE. Based on the CDR3 plus reference TRBV9 and TRBJ2-5, the full variable domain is DSGVTQTPKHLITATGQRVTLRCSPRSGDLSVYWYQQSLDQGLQFLIQYYNGEERAKGNILERFSAQQFPDLHSELNLSSLELGDSALYFCASSVGSRGHWETQYFGPGTRLLVL.

The J gene is TRBJ1-1, the V gene TRBV18, with 8 nucleotides matching TRBD1. Germline CDR1 reads KGHSH; CDR2 reads LQKENI. This CDR3 contains 16 residues. Germline trimming cut 3 bases from V and 4 bases from J; bases unmatched to any gene: 10. The CDR3 nucleotides read TGTGCCAGCTCACCGGGGGCAGGGGGCGATGGCACTGAAGCTTTCTTT. Protein sequence: CASSPGAGGDGTEAFF.

The rearrangement uses TRBV7-2 and TRBJ2-1, with 10 positions matching TRBD2. V shed 5 bases and J 6 bases; nucleotides not matched to a gene: 10. The germline V gene encodes CDR1 SGHTA and CDR2 FQGNSA. This CDR3 is 16 amino acids long. The chain's CDR3 is CASSHLPSGGANEQFF. The CDR3 DNA follows: TGTGCCAGCAGCCACCTGCCCAGCGGGGGGGCCAATGAGCAGTTCTTC. Based on the CDR3 plus reference TRBV7-2 and TRBJ2-1, the full variable domain is GAGVSQSPSNKVTEKGKDVELRCDPISGHTALYWYRQSLGQGLEFLIYFQGNSAPDKSGLPSDRFSAERTGGSVSTLTIQRTQQEDSAVYLCASSHLPSGGANEQFFGPGTRLTVL.

The V call is TRBV27, the J call TRBJ2-3; tentatively, D is TRBD1 (5 bases). V dropped 7 bases and J dropped 0 bases, with 23 bases sitting between them. The CDR3 is 18 amino acids. Germline V CDR1 and CDR2: MNHEY, SMNVEV (reference sequence). Written as DNA, the CDR3 is TGTGCCAGCACCCCTTCAGGGTGGGTGGTACAAAGCACAGATACGCAGTATTTT. This encodes CASTPSGWVVQSTDTQYF.

The V gene is TRBV7-8, the J gene TRBJ2-7; 7 nucleotides line up with TRBD1. This CDR3 contains 14 residues. V dropped 7 bases and J dropped 0; count of bases not matched to a gene: 6. CDR1 is SGHVS and CDR2 is FQNEAQ in the germline V gene. The CDR3 spells CASNNRDSSYEQYF. For the CDR3, the DNA is TGTGCCAGCAACAACCGGGACAGCTCCTACGAGCAGTACTTC.